This entry lists 6 T cell receptor beta chains sequenced from one sample in a study of blood T cell repertoires in COVID-19. Libraries were prepared by immunoSEQ multiplex PCR; TCRdb keeps only in-frame clonotypes and omits some of them. The table lists 65,000 or so clones, around four fifths of them singletons. Specimen: peripheral blood. Receptors originate from a woman in her forties or fifties with active or convalescent COVID-19.

J is TRBJ1-5 and V is TRBV2; possible D gene TRBD1, 5 bases. This CDR3 region has 14 residues. CDR1 and CDR2 from the germline V gene are SNHLY and FYNNEI. The V and J ends lost 3 bases and 4 bases respectively, with 10 bases between them. For the CDR3, the DNA is TGTGCCAGCAGTGATGGGACTCCGAATCAGCCCCAGCATTTT. Translating gives CASSDGTPNQPQHF.

The J gene is TRBJ1-2, the V gene TRBV29-1; D not certain. Germline V gene lookup returns CDR1 SQVTM and CDR2 ANQGSEA. There are 12 residues in the CDR3. Trimming removed 3 bases from V and 8 bases from J, with 13 bases in between. The DNA for the CDR3 is TGCAGCGTTGACCTTTACTTTAAGGGCTACACCTTC. Amino acid sequence: CSVDLYFKGYTF.

V is TRBV20-1 and J is TRBJ1-1, with D hard to call. This CDR3 contains 15 residues. V was clipped by 3 bases and J by 3 bases, with 17 bases between them. The germline V gene has CDR1 DFQATT and CDR2 SNEGSKA (reference sequence). The CDR3 DNA reads TGCAGTGCTAGTAGTGTCAGCCCCGAGGACACTGAAGCTTTCTTT. The encoded protein is CSASSVSPEDTEAFF.

J is TRBJ1-2 and V is TRBV24-1, with 9 nucleotides matching TRBD1. Germline V gene lookup returns CDR1 KGHDR and CDR2 SFDVKD. The V gene end was trimmed by 4 bases and the J gene end by 2 bases; junction bases not matched to a gene: 4. The CDR3 is 15 residues long. The CDR3 is CATSEATGGNYGYTF. CDR3 sequence (DNA): TGTGCCACCAGTGAAGCGACAGGGGGAAACTATGGCTACACCTTC.

The chain couples TRBV9 to TRBJ2-1; 12 nucleotides agree with TRBD1. CDR3 length equals 18 residues. From germline, CDR1 is SGDLS and CDR2 YYNGEE. The junction had 12 bases not matched to a gene; V was cut back by 5 bases and J by 3 bases. The CDR3 nucleotides are TGTGCCAGCAGTGACACCGGGACAGGGGGCAGGGACTACAATGAGCAGTTCTTC. Translation gives CASSDTGTGGRDYNEQFF.

The J gene is TRBJ2-7, the V gene TRBV7-8; TRBD2 is a possible D gene (5 bases). CDR1 and CDR2 from the germline V gene are SGHVS and FQNEAQ. CDR3 length: 12 amino acids. Trimming pared 5 bases from V and 3 bases from J, leaving 8 bases between. CDR3 loop: CASSPTSYEQYF. The CDR3 DNA reads TGTGCCAGCAGCCCCACTAGCTACGAGCAGTACTTC.